A single sample is the source of the 32 T cell receptor beta chains below, sequenced in a study of a mutant IDH1 vaccine in newly diagnosed glioma. These receptors lack a known antigen. Stated time point: week 5, during vaccination. Mutant IDH1 20-mer peptide, at 300 ug, made up each vaccine dose, with topical imiquimod. TCRdb's table, derived via immunoSEQ multiplex PCR, lists solely in-frame clones and lacks some. This table has tens of thousands of clones, 82% appearing once. Sample: PBMCs, taken from a glioma patient whose treatment included an IDH1 peptide vaccine. These receptors were obtained from a woman aged 18 to 35 with glioma. Some clones in this sample may be carry-over from other donors' samples.

The rearrangement uses TRBV5-5 and TRBJ1-1; D remains ambiguous. Germline V gives CDR1 SGHKS, CDR2 YYEKEE (reference sequence). The V end lost 0 bases, the J end lost 1 base, and 7 bases lay between the germline ends. The CDR3 has 14 amino acids. CDR3 DNA sequence: TGTGCCAGCAGCTTGGAGCAGGCGAACACTGAAGCTTTCTTT. The encoded protein is CASSLEQANTEAFF.

The gene calls are TRBV25-1 and TRBJ2-5, with D unresolved. Deletions cut 4 bases from V and 4 bases from J, with 16 bases between. CDR3 length: 15 amino acids. The germline CDR1 and CDR2 sequences are MGHDK and SYGVNS. CDR3: CASSAWGSTGETQYF. CDR3 bases: TGTGCCAGCAGTGCTTGGGGATCGACGGGAGAGACCCAGTACTTC.

The chain recombines TRBV5-1 with TRBJ1-6; possible D gene TRBD1, 5 bases. Germline CDR1 reads SGHRS; CDR2 reads YFSETQ. The CDR3 consists of 14 residues. Trimming shortened V by 3 bases and J by 7 bases, and 11 bases separated the two germline ends. CDR3 sequence: CASSSGTTNSPLHF. DNA for the CDR3: TGCGCCAGCAGCTCCGGGACGACCAATTCACCCCTCCACTTT.

The J gene is TRBJ2-3, the V gene TRBV4-1, with 9 bases matching TRBD2. The V segment lost 1 base and the J segment 4 bases; nucleotides outside the gene matches: 3. The germline V gene encodes CDR1 MGHRA and CDR2 YSYEKL. The CDR3 is 15 amino acids. The CDR3 sequence is CASSQGAGGSDTQYF. CDR3 in DNA: TGCGCCAGCAGCCAAGGGGCGGGAGGGTCAGATACGCAGTATTTT.

J is TRBJ1-5 and V is TRBV18; 7 bases agree with TRBD1. The J segment lost 2 bases and the V segment lost 6 bases, leaving 7 bases of the junction unmatched. CDR3 length: 15 residues. CDR1 is KGHSH and CDR2 is LQKENI in the germline V gene. CDR3: CASSSRDRGNQPQHF. DNA for the CDR3: TGTGCCAGCTCTTCTAGGGACAGAGGCAATCAGCCCCAGCATTTT.

The table lists this clone with a few counts. This rearrangement joins TRBV11-2 to TRBJ2-7; weak D call: TRBD1 (6 bases). Germline CDR1 and CDR2: SGHAT and FQNNGV. The CDR3 consists of 13 residues. Trimming took 8 bases from V and 6 from J, leaving 17 bases between them. The CDR3 bases are TGTGCCAGCTTGGGGGCTACCGAGCGCGAGCAGTACTTC. This sequence encodes CASLGATEREQYF.

This chain uses TRBV5-5 with TRBJ2-7; 7 nucleotides line up with TRBD1. The CDR3 runs 15 residues. Germline CDR1 SGHKS, CDR2 YYEKEE (reference sequence). Trimming took 0 bases from V and 0 from J; bases not matched to a gene: 3. CDR3: CASSLEGTASYEQYF. As DNA, the CDR3 is TGTGCCAGCAGCTTGGAGGGGACAGCCTCCTACGAGCAGTACTTC.

This rearrangement joins TRBV7-2 to TRBJ2-7; 8 bases map to TRBD2. CDR1 and CDR2 (germline): SGHTA, FQGNSA. The length of the CDR3 is 16 residues. Trimming removed 0 bases from V and 3 bases from J; junction bases left unmatched: 7. CDR3 DNA: TGTGCCAGCAGCTTAGCTCGGCTAGCGGGCTTCTACGAGCAGTACTTC. Translating it yields CASSLARLAGFYEQYF.

This sequence joins TRBV27 and TRBJ1-2; the D gene is possibly TRBD1 (5 bases). V was shortened by 2 bases and J by 6 bases, with 13 bases between the two germline ends. The length of the CDR3 is 14 residues. Germline lookup yields CDR1 MNHEY and CDR2 SMNVEV (reference sequence). The chain's CDR3 is CASSLGAGRNGYTF. The CDR3 DNA reads as TGTGCCAGCAGTTTAGGGGCAGGGCGCAATGGCTACACCTTC.

The chain joins TRBV19 to TRBJ1-2, with 9 bases that match TRBD1. The CDR3 totals 15 residues. Germline V gives CDR1 LNHDA, CDR2 SQIVND (reference sequence). Trimming at V came to 2 bases and at J to 1 base, leaving 2 bases not matched to a gene. In DNA form, the CDR3 reads TGTGCCAGTAGTATACGGACAGGGGATAACTATGGCTACACCTTC. Its translation is CASSIRTGDNYGYTF.

This clone was observed a few times. V is TRBV11-2 and J is TRBJ1-5; no clear D gene. CDR1 is SGHAT and CDR2 is FQNNGV in the germline V gene. The V end lost 4 bases, the J end lost 7 bases, and 11 bases lay between the germline ends. The CDR3 is 13 amino acids. This CDR3 is CASSWGLGQPQHF. CDR3 DNA: TGTGCCAGCAGCTGGGGATTGGGACAGCCCCAGCATTTT.

V and J are TRBV4-1 and TRBJ2-2, with 10 bases lining up with TRBD2. CDR1 is MGHRA and CDR2 is YSYEKL in the germline V gene. The CDR3 spans 15 residues. J gave up 6 bases and V 4 bases, and 5 bases lay outside the gene matches. CDR3 sequence (DNA): TGCGCCAGCAGCCCCGGGCTAGCGGGAGCCGGGGAGCTGTTTTTT. Protein product: CASSPGLAGAGELFF.

The rearrangement links TRBV30 to TRBJ1-6; D possibly corresponds to TRBD1 (5 bases). Germline CDR1 and CDR2: GTSNPN and SVGIG (reference sequence). The CDR3 consists of 15 residues. The germline V and J ends were trimmed by 0 bases and 6 bases, with 12 bases remaining between them. This chain's CDR3 is CAWSVRGASNSPLHF. For the CDR3, the DNA is TGTGCCTGGAGTGTGAGGGGCGCGAGTAATTCACCCCTCCACTTT.

The V and J genes are TRBV7-9 and TRBJ1-5; 7 bases are a match to TRBD1. The CDR3 loop spans 16 amino acids. V gave up 1 base and J gave up 1 base; unmatched junction bases: 4. CDR1 and CDR2 (germline): SEHNR, FQNEAQ (reference sequence). CDR3 residues: CASSLDLTGSNQPQHF. The CDR3 DNA is TGTGCCAGCAGCTTAGATCTGACAGGGAGCAATCAGCCCCAGCATTTT.

The rearrangement uses TRBV29-1 and TRBJ2-7; D possibly matches TRBD1 or TRBD2 (6 bases each). The CDR3 covers 12 residues. Trimming pared 6 bases from V and 4 bases from J, leaving 13 bases between. Germline CDR1 SQVTM, CDR2 ANQGSEA. CDR3 amino acids: CSVLGGRYEQYF. The CDR3 DNA reads TGCAGCGTGCTGGGGGGCAGGTACGAGCAGTACTTC.

The chain joins TRBV5-8 to TRBJ1-1; TRBD1 matches at 8 bases. The germline gives CDR1 SGHTS, CDR2 YDEGEE. This CDR3 spans 15 amino acids. J lost 4 bases, V lost 5 bases, and 10 bases had no gene match. The CDR3 loop reads CASRGTGGGGTEAFF. CDR3 sequence (DNA): TGTGCCAGCAGAGGGACAGGAGGGGGTGGCACTGAAGCTTTCTTT.

This clone was seen only once. The chain joins TRBV5-4 to TRBJ2-5; D possibly uses TRBD1 or TRBD2 (6 bases each). Germline V gene sequence: CDR1 SGHNT, CDR2 YYREEE (reference sequence). V was clipped by 4 bases and J by 1 base, with 14 bases between them. The CDR3 is 15 amino acids. CDR3 region: CASSPDRGVQETQYF. The CDR3 nucleotides are TGTGCCAGCAGCCCGGATAGGGGGGTCCAAGAGACCCAGTACTTC.

This clone is a singleton in its sample. This rearrangement joins TRBV2 to TRBJ2-7; D not resolved. The length of the CDR3 is 15 residues. Germline-derived CDR1 and CDR2 are SNHLY and FYNNEI. The V end was cut by 2 bases, the J end by 0 bases, with 11 bases between. CDR3 DNA: TGTGCCAGCAGTGAATCGATGGGCGACTCCTACGAGCAGTACTTC. Its protein is CASSESMGDSYEQYF.

The V gene is TRBV7-9, the J gene TRBJ1-2; TRBD1 is a possible D gene (6 bases). The CDR3 has 15 amino acids. CDR1 is SEHNR, CDR2 FQNEAQ, per germline (reference sequence). V shed 1 base and J shed 6 bases, with 15 bases lying between them. The CDR3 reads CASSLEGGRRDGYTF. DNA of the CDR3: TGTGCCAGCAGCTTAGAGGGGGGGCGAAGAGATGGCTACACCTTC.

The chain recombines TRBV15 with TRBJ1-1, with unresolved D. The V gene's germline CDR1 is LNHNV and CDR2 YYDKDF (reference sequence). V lost 1 base to trimming and J lost 1 base, with 16 bases between them. The CDR3 is made up of 17 amino acids. DNA of the CDR3: TGTGCCACCAGCAGAGTGGGGTTAAAGGGCAGGAACACTGAAGCTTTCTTT. This codes for CATSRVGLKGRNTEAFF.

This sequence joins TRBV9 and TRBJ1-5; possible D gene TRBD1, 6 bases. In germline, CDR1 is SGDLS, CDR2 YYNGEE. This CDR3 is 13 amino acids long. Trimming took off 3 bases at V and 6 bases at J, with 10 bases between the two ends. The CDR3 region has the DNA TGTGCCAGCAGCGAGGGGGGGGCTCAGCCCCAGCATTTT. It is translated as CASSEGGAQPQHF.

The count of this clone is one. V and J are TRBV6-5 and TRBJ2-5; the D gene could be TRBD1 or TRBD2 (5 bases each). The length of the CDR3 is 11 residues. Germline CDR1 reads MNHEY; CDR2 reads SVGAGI. The CDR3 sequence: CATGTNTPQYF. CDR3 DNA: TGTGCGACCGGGACCAACACTCCCCAGTACTTC.

V usage is TRBV7-2 and J usage is TRBJ1-3, with D perhaps TRBD1 (6 bases). Germline V gene sequence: CDR1 SGHTA, CDR2 FQGNSA. Trimming took off 5 bases at V and 0 bases at J, with 11 bases between the two ends. The CDR3 extends over 15 amino acids. The CDR3 is CASSPGGASGNTIYF. The CDR3 DNA sequence: TGTGCCAGCAGCCCGGGGGGGGCCTCTGGAAACACCATATATTTT.

This clone showed up just a few times. The chain uses TRBV29-1 and TRBJ1-1; TRBD1 might be the D (5 bases). The V end was cut by 7 bases, the J end by 8 bases, with 11 bases between. Germline lookup yields CDR1 SQVTM and CDR2 ANQGSEA. The CDR3 sequence is 10 residues long. CDR3 residues: CSARDAEAFF. The CDR3 DNA reads TGCAGCGCACGGGACGCAGAAGCTTTCTTT.

This chain connects TRBV7-2 to TRBJ2-2; D call uncertain. The CDR3 spans 12 residues. Trimming stripped 6 bases from V and 6 bases from J, with 8 bases between. Germline CDR1 is SGHTA and CDR2 is FQGNSA. In DNA, the CDR3 is TGTGCCAGCAGGGAGAATCCCGGGGAGCTGTTTTTT. It encodes CASRENPGELFF.

This sequence joins TRBV6-5 and TRBJ1-2; D call uncertain. The germline V and J ends were trimmed by 0 bases and 0 bases, with 8 bases remaining between them. The germline CDR1 and CDR2 sequences are MNHEY and SVGAGI. This CDR3 is built from 15 residues. CDR3 sequence (DNA): TGTGCCAGCAGTTACTCCCCGGACGCTAACTATGGCTACACCTTC. Protein sequence: CASSYSPDANYGYTF.

This chain connects TRBV29-1 to TRBJ1-2, with 7 bases fitting TRBD1. Trimming took 5 bases from V and 4 from J; bases not matched to a gene: 7. Germline CDR1 is SQVTM and CDR2 is ANQGSEA. This CDR3 comprises 13 residues. The CDR3 loop is CSVYTGETYGYTF. CDR3 bases: TGCAGCGTTTATACAGGGGAGACCTATGGCTACACCTTC.

The chain combines TRBV27 with TRBJ1-2; no firm D call. V lost 4 bases and J lost 2, with 11 bases in between. CDR1 and CDR2 (germline): MNHEY, SMNVEV (reference sequence). The CDR3 totals 14 residues. CDR3 sequence (DNA): TGTGCCAGCAGTTCTCTGCTGGGCAACTATGGCTACACCTTC. Translated: CASSSLLGNYGYTF.

V and J are TRBV7-9 and TRBJ2-7; 7 bases line up with TRBD1. With V trimmed by 6 bases and J by 2 bases, 10 bases remained unmatched. This CDR3 comprises 15 residues. Germline V gene lookup returns CDR1 SEHNR and CDR2 FQNEAQ (reference sequence). This CDR3 is CASRVSQGPAYEQYF. The CDR3 region has the DNA TGTGCCAGCAGGGTCTCACAGGGGCCCGCCTACGAGCAGTACTTC. Looking up the rest from reference TRBV7-9 and TRBJ2-7 gives the full variable domain: DTGVSQNPRHKITKRGQNVTFRCDPISEHNRLYWYRQTLGQGPEFLTYFQNEAQLEKSRLLSDRFSAERPKGSFSTLEIQRTEQGDSAMYLCASRVSQGPAYEQYFGPGTRLTVT.

This clone was counted between two and nine times. The rearrangement links TRBV10-3 to TRBJ1-2; 11 bases are shared with TRBD1. Per germline, CDR1 ENHRY and CDR2 SYGVKD. V trimming: 2 bases; J trimming: 6 bases; junction bases outside the gene matches: 5. The CDR3 is made up of 15 amino acids. CDR3 loop: CAISEAGTGGDGYTF. Written as DNA, the CDR3 is TGTGCCATCAGTGAGGCCGGGACAGGGGGTGATGGCTACACCTTC.

The V gene is TRBV29-1, the J gene TRBJ1-5, with D unclear. Trimming took off 7 bases at V and 14 bases at J, with 15 bases between the two ends. In germline, CDR1 is SQVTM, CDR2 ANQGSEA. The CDR3 extends over 10 amino acids. This CDR3 is CSAEMGREHF. The CDR3 DNA is TGCAGCGCCGAGATGGGCCGTGAGCATTTT.

This clone appeared a single time. The chain has TRBV29-1 and TRBJ2-4; D uncertain. CDR1 and CDR2 from the germline V gene are SQVTM and ANQGSEA. The CDR3 covers 12 residues. V was cut by 4 bases and J by 6 bases, with 10 bases left in between. CDR3 region: CSVASDLNIQYF. The CDR3 nucleotides are TGCAGCGTTGCCAGCGACTTAAACATTCAGTACTTC.